This passage covers 17 T cell receptor beta chains from one sample sequenced in a study of T cell clonality in common variable immunodeficiency. Study-wide results and limits: Fewer deletions and N-nucleotide insertions were reportedly seen in common variable immunodeficiency TCR beta sequences.

Method: immunoSEQ multiplex PCR; TCRdb's copy keeps in-frame clones and lacks some. The table lists about 34,000 clones, no singletons, with 25% to 30% in the top ten. Their cognate antigens are unknown. Sequencing was carried out using peripheral blood mononuclear cells. All receptors come from a human donor with common variable immunodeficiency.

Concerning this clone: From the germline J gene comes the end of the CDR3, since the read stops 3 residues before it. The chain couples TRBV7-9 to TRBJ1-4, with 8 bases identical to TRBD1. The length of the CDR3 is 14 residues. Germline CDR1 reads SEHNR; CDR2 reads FQNEAQ (reference sequence). J was trimmed by 6 bases and V by 5 bases; bases with no gene match: 5. CDR3 sequence reads: CASSRTGGDEKLFF. The DNA read from the CDR3 is TGTGCCAGCAGCAGAACAGGGGGGGATGAAAAA.

This clone has a count of ten or more. The read comes to an end 3 residues before the CDR3 does, leaving the germline J gene to fill in the end. This rearrangement joins TRBV30 to TRBJ1-1; D remains ambiguous. V gave up 0 bases and J gave up 7 bases, with 6 bases separating them. Germline V gives CDR1 GTSNPN, CDR2 SVGIG (reference sequence). This CDR3 contains 11 residues. The covered CDR3 bases are TGTGCCTGGAGTGTAGGCGGTGAA. It yields the protein CAWSVGGE. The whole CDR3 protein reads CAWSVGGEAFF.

With respect to this clone: The read gets to within 3 residues of the CDR3 end, and the germline J gene fills in the rest. The chain joins TRBV5-1 to TRBJ2-3; TRBD1 aligns across 8 bases. V lost 3 bases and J lost 1; bases outside the gene matches: 1. Germline assignment: CDR1 SGHRS and CDR2 YFSETQ. CDR3 length: 14 amino acids. The CDR3 here is CASSWTGRTDTQYF. The CDR3 DNA, read in part, is TGCGCCAGCAGCTGGACAGGGCGCACAGATACG.

This clone was seen more than once but under ten times. CDR3 sequence reads: CAISESSSGSYEQYF. Partial CDR3 DNA: TGTGCCATCAGTGAGTCCTCTAGCGGTTCCTACGAG. J is TRBJ2-7 and V is TRBV10-3; the match to TRBD2 covers 7 bases. From the germline J gene comes the end of the CDR3, since the read stops 3 residues before it. V shed 0 bases, J shed 1 base, and the junction held 3 bases outside the gene matches. The germline CDR1 and CDR2 sequences are ENHRY and SYGVKD. This CDR3 is built from 15 residues.

This clone showed up just a few times. The read terminates 3 residues before the CDR3 end, so the remaining end is supplied by the germline J gene. The rearrangement links TRBV19 to TRBJ1-5, with TRBD1 as a possible D gene (6 bases). V lost 0 bases and J 3 bases, leaving 12 bases between the germline ends. Germline assignment: CDR1 LNHDA and CDR2 SQIVND (reference sequence). The CDR3 has 16 residues. Incomplete CDR3 DNA: TGTGCCAGTAGTATAGATGAGGACAGATTCAATCAGCCC. Translation: CASSIDEDRFNQP. The CDR3 in full is CASSIDEDRFNQPQHF.

With respect to this clone: The missing CDR3 end, 3 residues past where the read stops, is filled in from the germline J gene. The genes are TRBV5-1 and TRBJ2-5, with TRBD1 matching 9 bases. The CDR3 totals 15 residues. With V trimmed by 2 bases and J by 4 bases, 6 bases remained unmatched. Germline-derived CDR1 and CDR2 are SGHRS and YFSETQ. This CDR3 is CASSLPTGGGETQYF. Partial CDR3 DNA: TGCGCCAGCAGCTTACCGACAGGGGGTGGAGAGACC.

This clone was picked up many times. The CDR3 is cut off 3 residues early in the read; its end comes from the germline J gene. The gene calls are TRBV20-1 and TRBJ2-7; TRBD1 matches at 9 bases. CDR1 and CDR2 from the germline V gene are DFQATT and SNEGSKA (reference sequence). This CDR3 spans 12 amino acids. Unmatched junction bases numbered 1, after V lost 4 bases and J lost 3 bases. The part of the CDR3 DNA that was read is TGCAGTGCTACGGGACAGGGCTACGAG. As protein: CSATGQGYE. In full, the CDR3 reads CSATGQGYEQYF.

This clone was seen ten or more times. The read ends 3 residues early relative to the CDR3; the germline J gene fills the gap. The chain carries TRBV20-1 and TRBJ2-1, with 9 bases matching TRBD2. The germline gives CDR1 DFQATT, CDR2 SNEGSKA (reference sequence). The CDR3 runs 14 residues. Unmatched junction bases numbered 4, after V lost 1 base and J lost 6 bases. CDR3 in amino acids: CSARGVSGSNEQFF. The sequenced CDR3 bases are TGCAGTGCTAGAGGGGTTAGCGGGAGCAATGAG.

This clone was seen a few times. The read ends 3 residues before the CDR3 terminus; that terminus is restored from the germline J gene. The chain uses TRBV7-8 and TRBJ2-4; D uncertain. The germline V and J ends were trimmed by 1 base and 3 bases, with 10 bases remaining between them. This CDR3 contains 15 residues. Germline assignment: CDR1 SGHVS and CDR2 FQNEAQ. CDR3 DNA, as far as it was read: TGTGCCAGCAGCTTAGATCCAGGCCACAAAAACATT. Residues: CASSLDPGHKNI. The whole CDR3 protein is CASSLDPGHKNIQYF.

This clone was recorded a few times. The CDR3 protein is CASSEYWEAGNQPQHF. The DNA read from the CDR3 is TGTGCCAGCAGTGAATATTGGGAGGCAGGGAATCAGCCC. The genes are TRBV6-1 and TRBJ1-5, with D tentatively TRBD1 (5 bases). The missing CDR3 end, 3 residues past where the read stops, is filled in from the germline J gene. Between the trimmed V and J ends, which lost 2 bases and 4 bases, there was a span of 15 bases. Germline V lookup: CDR1 MNHNS, CDR2 SASEGT. This CDR3 has 16 amino acids.

This clone has only a few counts. The CDR3 end lies 3 residues beyond the end of the read and is filled in from the germline J gene. This chain uses TRBV7-9 with TRBJ1-1; the D gene is possibly TRBD1 (6 bases). This CDR3 has 15 amino acids. CDR1 SEHNR and CDR2 FQNEAQ come from the germline V gene (reference sequence). V was trimmed by 6 bases and J by 5 bases, leaving 19 bases between them. The part of the CDR3 DNA that was read is TGTGCCAGCAGGCGCACTCAGGGGCGCAAAACTGAA. It translates to CASRRTQGRKTE. The CDR3 as a whole reads CASRRTQGRKTEAFF. The variable domain in full, with the rest retrieved from reference TRBV7-9 and TRBJ1-1, is DTGVSQNPRHKITKRGQNVTFRCDPISEHNRLYWYRQTLGQGPEFLTYFQNEAQLEKSRLLSDRFSAERPKGSFSTLEIQRTEQGDSAMYLCASRRTQGRKTEAFFGQGTRLTVV.

At least ten counts were recorded for this clone. The DNA ends 3 residues before the CDR3 does, and the rest of the CDR3 is filled in from the germline J gene. The V gene is TRBV2, the J gene TRBJ1-2; 7 nucleotides line up with TRBD1. With 5 bases clipped from V and 2 bases from J, the junction kept 5 bases outside the gene matches. This CDR3 has 14 amino acids. Germline V gene lookup returns CDR1 SNHLY and CDR2 FYNNEI. The covered CDR3 bases are TGTGCCAGCAGTAACCAGGGGGGCAACTATGGC. It encodes CASSNQGGNYG. In full, the CDR3 is CASSNQGGNYGYTF.

This clone has at least ten counts. The CDR3 end is not reached by the read, which stops 3 residues before it; the germline J gene fills it in. The V and J genes are TRBV2 and TRBJ2-4; D perhaps matches TRBD2 (7 bases). CDR3 size: 15 residues. Deletions cut 7 bases from V and 1 base from J, with 14 bases between. CDR1 is SNHLY and CDR2 is FYNNEI in the germline V gene. The CDR3 reads CASKPEGGAKNIQYF. The CDR3 bases that were read are TGTGCCAGCAAACCAGAGGGGGGGGCCAAAAACATT. The full variable domain, its missing parts supplied by reference TRBV2 and TRBJ2-4, is EPEVTQTPSHQVTQMGQEVILRCVPISNHLYFYWYRQILGQKVEFLVSFYNNEISEKSEIFDDQFSVERPDGSNFTLKIRSTKLEDSAMYFCASKPEGGAKNIQYFGAGTRLSVL.

The sample holds a few counts of this clone. The CDR3 extends 3 residues past the end of the read, so its final part is completed from the germline J gene. The rearrangement joins TRBV5-1 to TRBJ1-2, with TRBD1 matching 8 bases. The CDR3 runs 15 residues. Germline V CDR1 and CDR2: SGHRS, YFSETQ. After removal of 0 bases from V and 3 bases from J, the junction contained 4 bases not matched to a gene. The CDR3 region is CASSLDRGMDYGYTF. Partial CDR3 DNA: TGCGCCAGCAGCTTGGACAGGGGGATGGACTATGGC.

In this sample, this clone turned up many times. The sequence runs out 3 residues before the end of the CDR3; the remainder is reconstructed from the germline J gene. J is TRBJ1-2 and V is TRBV19; 7 bases agree with TRBD1. The CDR3 is 14 residues long. Per germline, CDR1 LNHDA and CDR2 SQIVND (reference sequence). V lost 1 base, J lost 4 bases, and 3 bases stayed unmatched. The CDR3 is CASSIATGPYGYTF. CDR3 bases read: TGTGCCAGTAGTATAGCGACAGGGCCCTATGGC.

This clone was counted only a few times. The read comes to an end 3 residues before the CDR3 does, leaving the germline J gene to fill in the end. The chain links TRBV7-6 to TRBJ2-5, with 7 positions matching TRBD1. This CDR3 is built from 17 residues. J was trimmed by 2 bases and V by 2 bases; bases with no gene match: 11. CDR1 SGHVS and CDR2 FNYEAQ come from the germline V gene. The CDR3 DNA, read in part, is TGTGCCAGCAGCTTAATTGAGGGGGCGGGTTGGCAAGAGACC. Translated: CASSLIEGAGWQET. From start to end, the CDR3 is CASSLIEGAGWQETQYF.

There are many counts of this clone. Read data end 3 residues before the CDR3 end; the end is taken from the germline J gene. The rearrangement uses TRBV6-4 and TRBJ1-5; no definite D call. Trimming took off 3 bases at V and 6 bases at J, with 3 bases between the two ends. The germline gives CDR1 MRHNA, CDR2 SNTAGT. There are 11 residues in the CDR3. The CDR3 DNA, read in part, is TGTGCCAGCAGTGAAGGTCAGCCC. This translates into CASSEGQP. The full CDR3 sequence reads CASSEGQPQHF.